What follows are 2 T cell receptor beta chains derived from one specimen sequenced in a study of neurological immune-mediated disorders. TCRdb passed the 5' RACE reads through MiXCR, listing each CDR3 protein once. The data show some 86,000 distinct CDR3 sequences, with just over 2.5% seen just once and around 1.1% held by the top ten. Specimen: PBMCs. The receptors stem from a woman aged 30 to 39 with multiple sclerosis.

The chain combines TRBV9 with TRBJ1-1, with 10 nucleotides matching TRBD1. The germline gives CDR1 SGDLS, CDR2 YYNGEE. V lost 3 bases and J lost 0; bases outside the gene matches: 5. The CDR3 has 16 residues. CDR3 bases: TGTGCCAGCAGCGGGACAGGGGGGGCTGTGAACACTGAAGCTTTCTTT. It encodes CASSGTGGAVNTEAFF.

Many counts were recorded for this clonotype. This chain links TRBV6-2 or TRBV6-3 with TRBJ2-1; D might be TRBD1 (5 bases). With 0 bases removed from V and 4 bases from J, the gap between germline ends came to 7 bases. Germline values: CDR1 MNHEY, CDR2 SVGEGT. The CDR3 length is 14 residues. The CDR3 is CASSYSTDYNEQFF. The CDR3 nucleotides read TGTGCCAGCAGTTACTCGACAGATTACAATGAGCAGTTCTTC.